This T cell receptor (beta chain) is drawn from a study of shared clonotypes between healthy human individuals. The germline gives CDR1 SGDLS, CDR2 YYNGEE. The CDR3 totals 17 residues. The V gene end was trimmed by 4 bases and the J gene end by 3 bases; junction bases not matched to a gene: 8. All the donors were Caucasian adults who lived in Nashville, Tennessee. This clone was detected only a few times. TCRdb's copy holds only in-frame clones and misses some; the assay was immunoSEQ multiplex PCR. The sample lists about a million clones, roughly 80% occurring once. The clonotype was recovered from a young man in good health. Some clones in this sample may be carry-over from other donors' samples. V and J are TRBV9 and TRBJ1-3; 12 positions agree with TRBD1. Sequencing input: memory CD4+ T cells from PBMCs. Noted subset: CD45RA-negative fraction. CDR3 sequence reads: CASSRSGTGGSGNTIYF. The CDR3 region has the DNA TGTGCCAGCAGCAGATCCGGGACAGGGGGCAGTGGAAACACCATATATTTT.